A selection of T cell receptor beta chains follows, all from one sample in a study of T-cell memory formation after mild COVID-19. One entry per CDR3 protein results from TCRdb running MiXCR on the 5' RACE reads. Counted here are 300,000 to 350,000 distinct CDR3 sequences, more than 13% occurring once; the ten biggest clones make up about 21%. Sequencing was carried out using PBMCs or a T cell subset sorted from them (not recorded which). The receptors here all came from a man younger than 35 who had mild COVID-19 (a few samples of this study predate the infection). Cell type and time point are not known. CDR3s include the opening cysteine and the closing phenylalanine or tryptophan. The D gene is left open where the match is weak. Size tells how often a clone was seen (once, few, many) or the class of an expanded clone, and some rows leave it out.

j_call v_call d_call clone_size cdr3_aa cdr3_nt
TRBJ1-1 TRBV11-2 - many CASSFSRAAEAFF TGTGCCAGCAGCTTTAGCAGGGCCGCTGAAGCTTTCTTT
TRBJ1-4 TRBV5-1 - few CASSLGQGLTGEKLFF TGCGCCAGCAGCTTAGGGCAGGGATTGACCGGTGAAAAACTGTTTTTT
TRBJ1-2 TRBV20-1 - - CSARATDPLGYGYTF TGCAGTGCTAGAGCGACAGATCCTCTGGGCTATGGCTACACCTTC
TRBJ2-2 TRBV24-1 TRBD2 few CATSDRAGARNTGELFF TGTGCCACCAGTGATCGAGCGGGGGCGAGGAACACCGGGGAGCTGTTTTTT
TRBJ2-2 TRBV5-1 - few CASSIQGETGELFF TGCGCCAGCAGTATCCAGGGTGAGACCGGGGAGCTGTTTTTT
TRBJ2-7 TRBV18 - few CASSPARSYEQYF TGTGCCAGCTCACCAGCCCGGTCCTACGAGCAGTACTTC
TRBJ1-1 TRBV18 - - CASSAIDRIGNTEAFF TGTGCCAGCTCAGCTATCGACCGGATCGGGAACACTGAAGCTTTCTTT
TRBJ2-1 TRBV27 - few CASSSPFGEQFF TGTGCCAGCAGCTCCCCCTTCGGTGAGCAGTTCTTC
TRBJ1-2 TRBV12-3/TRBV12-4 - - CASRDGQVNYGYTF TGTGCCAGCAGAGATGGACAAGTAAACTATGGCTACACCTTC
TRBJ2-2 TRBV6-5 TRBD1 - CASSTRTGGTRNTGELFF TGTGCCAGCAGTACCCGGACAGGGGGTACCAGGAACACCGGGGAGCTGTTTTTT
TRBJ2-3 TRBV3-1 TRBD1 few CASSSRDSGTDTQYF TGTGCCAGCAGCTCTCGGGACAGCGGCACAGATACGCAGTATTTT
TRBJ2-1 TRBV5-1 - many CASSFFAGAANEQFF TGCGCCAGCAGCTTTTTCGCGGGGGCCGCCAATGAGCAGTTCTTC
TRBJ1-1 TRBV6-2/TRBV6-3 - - CASSGWGAGDTEAFF TGTGCCAGCAGTGGATGGGGGGCAGGGGACACTGAAGCTTTCTTT